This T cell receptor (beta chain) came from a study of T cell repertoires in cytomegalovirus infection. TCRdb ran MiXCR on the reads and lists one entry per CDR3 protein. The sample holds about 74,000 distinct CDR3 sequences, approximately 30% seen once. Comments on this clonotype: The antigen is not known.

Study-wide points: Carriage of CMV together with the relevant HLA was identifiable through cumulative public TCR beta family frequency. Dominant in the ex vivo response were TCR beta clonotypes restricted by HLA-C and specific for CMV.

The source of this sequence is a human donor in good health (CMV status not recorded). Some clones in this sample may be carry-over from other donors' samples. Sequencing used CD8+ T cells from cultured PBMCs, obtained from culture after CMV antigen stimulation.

The CDR3 DNA reads TGTGCCAGCAGTTTAGGGGCAGGGATACAGCCCCAGCATTTT. It encodes CASSLGAGIQPQHF. The V call is TRBV27, the J call TRBJ1-5, with D perhaps matching TRBD1 (5 bases). This CDR3 has 14 amino acids. Germline loops: CDR1 MNHEY, CDR2 SMNVEV (reference sequence). Trimming pared 2 bases from V and 7 bases from J, leaving 12 bases between.